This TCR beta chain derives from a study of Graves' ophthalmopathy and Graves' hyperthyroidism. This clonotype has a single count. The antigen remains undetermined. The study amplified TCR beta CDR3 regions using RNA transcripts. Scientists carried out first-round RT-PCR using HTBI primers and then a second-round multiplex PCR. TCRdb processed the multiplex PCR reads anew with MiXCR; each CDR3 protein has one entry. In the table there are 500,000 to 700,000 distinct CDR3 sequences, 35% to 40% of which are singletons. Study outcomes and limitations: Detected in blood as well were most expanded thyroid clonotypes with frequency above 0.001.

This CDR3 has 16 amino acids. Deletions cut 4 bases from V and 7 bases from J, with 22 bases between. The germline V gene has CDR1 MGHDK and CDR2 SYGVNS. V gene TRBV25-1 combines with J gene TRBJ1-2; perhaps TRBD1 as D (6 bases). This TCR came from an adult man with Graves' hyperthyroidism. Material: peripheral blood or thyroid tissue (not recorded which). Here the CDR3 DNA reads TGTGCCAGCAGTGCTAGAGCGCGGGGGGCGTTGAGTGGCTACACCTTC. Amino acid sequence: CASSARARGALSGYTF.